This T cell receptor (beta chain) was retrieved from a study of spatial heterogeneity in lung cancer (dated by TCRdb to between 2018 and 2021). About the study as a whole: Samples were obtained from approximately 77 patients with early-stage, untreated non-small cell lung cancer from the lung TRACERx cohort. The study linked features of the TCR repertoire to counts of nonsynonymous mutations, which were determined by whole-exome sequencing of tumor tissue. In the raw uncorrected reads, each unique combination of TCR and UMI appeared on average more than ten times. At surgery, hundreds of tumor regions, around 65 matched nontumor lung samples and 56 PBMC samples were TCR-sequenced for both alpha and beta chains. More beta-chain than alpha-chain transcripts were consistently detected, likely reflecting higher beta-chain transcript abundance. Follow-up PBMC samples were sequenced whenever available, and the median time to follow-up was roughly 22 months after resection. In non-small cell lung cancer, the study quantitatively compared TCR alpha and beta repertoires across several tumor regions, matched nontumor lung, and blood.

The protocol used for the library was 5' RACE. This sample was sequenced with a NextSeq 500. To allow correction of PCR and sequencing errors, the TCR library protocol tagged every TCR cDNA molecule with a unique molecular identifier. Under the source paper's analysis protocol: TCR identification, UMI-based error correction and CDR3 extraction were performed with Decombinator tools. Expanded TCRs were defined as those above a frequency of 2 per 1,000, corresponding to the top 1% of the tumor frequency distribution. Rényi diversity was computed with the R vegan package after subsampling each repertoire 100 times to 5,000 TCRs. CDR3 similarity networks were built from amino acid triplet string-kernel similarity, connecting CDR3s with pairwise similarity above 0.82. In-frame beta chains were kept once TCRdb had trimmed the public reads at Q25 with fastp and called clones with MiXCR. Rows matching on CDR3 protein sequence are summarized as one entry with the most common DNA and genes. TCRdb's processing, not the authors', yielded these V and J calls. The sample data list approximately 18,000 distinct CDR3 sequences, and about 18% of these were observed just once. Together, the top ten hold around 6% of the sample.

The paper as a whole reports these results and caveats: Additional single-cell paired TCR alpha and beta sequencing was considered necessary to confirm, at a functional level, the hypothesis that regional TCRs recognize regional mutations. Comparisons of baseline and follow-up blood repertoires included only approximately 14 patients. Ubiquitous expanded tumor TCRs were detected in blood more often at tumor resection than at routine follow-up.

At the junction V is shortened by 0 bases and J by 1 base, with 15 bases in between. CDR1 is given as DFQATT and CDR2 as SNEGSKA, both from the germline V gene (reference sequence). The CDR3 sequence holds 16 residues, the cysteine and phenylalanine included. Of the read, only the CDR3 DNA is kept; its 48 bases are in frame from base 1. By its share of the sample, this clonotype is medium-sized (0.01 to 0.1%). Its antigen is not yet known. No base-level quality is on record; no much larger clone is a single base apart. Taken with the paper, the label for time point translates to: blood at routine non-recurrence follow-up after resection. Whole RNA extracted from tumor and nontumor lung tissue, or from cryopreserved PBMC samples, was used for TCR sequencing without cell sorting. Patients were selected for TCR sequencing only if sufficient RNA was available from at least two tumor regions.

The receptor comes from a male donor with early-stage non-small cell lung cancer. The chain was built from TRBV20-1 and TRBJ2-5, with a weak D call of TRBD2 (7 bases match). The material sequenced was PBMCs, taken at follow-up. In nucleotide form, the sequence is TGCAGTGCTAGAGATGCTGCGGGGGCCCTCCAAGAGACCCAGTACTTC. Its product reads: CSARDAAGALQETQYF.